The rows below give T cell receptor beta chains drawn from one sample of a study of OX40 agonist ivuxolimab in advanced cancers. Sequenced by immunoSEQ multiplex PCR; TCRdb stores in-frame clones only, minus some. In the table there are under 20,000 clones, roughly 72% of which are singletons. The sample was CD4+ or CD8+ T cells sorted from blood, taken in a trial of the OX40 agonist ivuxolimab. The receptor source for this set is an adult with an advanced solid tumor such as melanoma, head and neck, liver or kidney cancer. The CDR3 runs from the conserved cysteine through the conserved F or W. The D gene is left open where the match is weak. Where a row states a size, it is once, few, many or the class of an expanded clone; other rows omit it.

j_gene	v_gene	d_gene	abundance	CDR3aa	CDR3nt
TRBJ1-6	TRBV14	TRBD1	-	CASSLTGGSPLHF	TGTGCCAGCAGCCTGACAGGGGGATCACCCCTCCACTTT
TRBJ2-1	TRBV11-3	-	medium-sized	CASSPNRVTSNEQFF	TGTGCCAGCAGCCCTAACAGGGTGACAAGCAATGAGCAGTTCTTC
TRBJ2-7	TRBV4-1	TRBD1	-	CASSQAPGQTYEQYF	TGCGCCAGCAGCCAAGCCCCGGGACAGACCTACGAGCAGTACTTC
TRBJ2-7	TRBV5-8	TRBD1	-	CASSLGTGGPYEQYF	TGTGCCAGCAGCTTGGGGACAGGGGGACCCTACGAGCAGTACTTC
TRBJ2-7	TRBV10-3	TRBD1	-	CAISEVNRGPSSYEQYF	TGTGCCATCAGTGAGGTCAACAGGGGGCCAAGCTCCTACGAGCAGTACTTC
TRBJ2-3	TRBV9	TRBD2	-	CASSLIAGAKDTQYF	TGTGCCAGCAGCCTCATAGCGGGGGCAAAAGATACGCAGTATTTT
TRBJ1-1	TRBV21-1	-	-	CAPLALNRDRPYRSMNTEAFF	TGTGCCCCTTTAGCGCTTAATAGGGACAGGCCATATCGGAGCATGAACACTGAAGCTTTCTTT
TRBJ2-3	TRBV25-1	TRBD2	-	CASSESVLAGSADTQYF	TGTGCCAGCAGTGAATCGGTGCTAGCGGGGTCCGCAGATACGCAGTATTTT
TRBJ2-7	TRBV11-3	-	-	CASSLDHGADPSYEQYF	TGTGCCAGCAGCTTAGATCACGGGGCCGACCCCTCCTACGAGCAGTACTTC
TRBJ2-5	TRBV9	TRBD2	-	CASSVVGSGAQETQYF	TGTGCCAGCAGCGTAGTTGGTAGCGGGGCTCAAGAGACCCAGTACTTC
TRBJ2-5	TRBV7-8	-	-	CASSARRGGVEETQYF	TGTGCCAGCAGCGCAAGGAGGGGGGGAGTTGAAGAGACCCAGTACTTC
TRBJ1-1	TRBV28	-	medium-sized	CASSSTGTEAFF	TGTGCCAGCAGTTCCACAGGGACTGAAGCTTTCTTT
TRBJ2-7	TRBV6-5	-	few	CASSMGSRLYEQYF	TGTGCCAGCTCTATGGGGTCCAGACTTTACGAGCAGTACTTC
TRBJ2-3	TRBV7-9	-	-	CASSSRGAQIDTQYF	TGTGCCAGCAGCTCCCGAGGGGCACAGATAGATACGCAGTATTTT
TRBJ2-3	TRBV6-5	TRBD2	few	CASSLRGGTDTQYF	TGTGCCAGCAGTTTGCGGGGGGGCACAGATACGCAGTATTTT
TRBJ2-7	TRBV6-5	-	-	CASSYSDNYEQYF	TGTGCCAGCAGTTACTCGGACAACTACGAGCAGTACTTC
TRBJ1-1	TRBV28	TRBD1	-	CASRPGGWTEAFF	TGTGCCAGCCGGCCAGGGGGCTGGACTGAAGCTTTCTTT
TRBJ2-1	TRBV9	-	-	CASSAGLEQFF	TGTGCCAGCAGCGCCGGACTGGAGCAGTTCTTC
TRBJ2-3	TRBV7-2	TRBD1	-	CASRPGGGDTTSYTQYF	TGTGCCAGCAGACCAGGGGGCGGGGACACCACCTCATATACGCAGTATTTT
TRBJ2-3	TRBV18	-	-	CASSPAFQGTDTQYF	TGTGCCAGCTCCCCGGCATTTCAGGGCACAGATACGCAGTATTTT
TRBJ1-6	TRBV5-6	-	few	CASSLGVGSPLHF	TGTGCCAGCAGCCTGGGAGTCGGGTCACCCCTCCACTTT
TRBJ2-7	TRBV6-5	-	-	CASSFTGLTSYEQYF	TGTGCCAGCAGCTTTACAGGGCTGACCTCCTACGAGCAGTACTTC
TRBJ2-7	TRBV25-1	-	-	CASSEFDAYEQYF	TGTGCCAGCAGTGAATTTGACGCCTACGAGCAGTACTTC
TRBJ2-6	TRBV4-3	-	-	CASSHDRTNSGANVLTF	TGCGCCAGCAGCCATGACAGGACAAACTCTGGGGCCAACGTCCTGACTTTC
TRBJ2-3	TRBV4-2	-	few	CASSQEDQGTTDTQYF	TGTGCCAGCAGCCAAGAAGATCAGGGGACCACAGATACGCAGTATTTT
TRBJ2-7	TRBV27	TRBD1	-	CASSPTGVEQYF	TGTGCCAGCAGCCCGACAGGGGTCGAGCAGTACTTC
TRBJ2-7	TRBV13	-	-	CASSRWGRGSEYEQYF	TGTGCCAGCAGCCGCTGGGGGCGGGGCAGCGAATACGAGCAGTACTTC
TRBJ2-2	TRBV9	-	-	CASSAEGTGGTGELFF	TGTGCCAGCAGCGCCGAAGGGACGGGCGGAACCGGGGAGCTGTTTTTT
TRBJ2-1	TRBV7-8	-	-	CASSLPRDFNNEQFF	TGTGCCAGCAGCTTACCCCGGGACTTCAACAATGAGCAGTTCTTC
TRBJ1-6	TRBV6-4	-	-	CASAPVFAPPLHF	TGTGCCAGCGCTCCCGTATTCGCGCCACCCCTCCACTTT
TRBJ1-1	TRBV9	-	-	CASSFQYTEAFF	TGTGCCAGCAGCTTTCAGTACACTGAAGCTTTCTTT
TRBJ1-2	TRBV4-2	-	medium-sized	CASSQAYRVRGYTF	TGTGCCAGCAGCCAAGCCTACAGGGTTAGAGGCTACACCTTC
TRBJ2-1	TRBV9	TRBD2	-	CASSPGTSGNEQFF	TGTGCCAGCAGCCCGGGGACTAGCGGGAATGAGCAGTTCTTC
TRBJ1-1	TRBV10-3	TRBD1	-	CATGGTGGQGNTEAFF	TGTGCCACGGGCGGGACAGGGGGCCAGGGGAACACTGAAGCTTTCTTT
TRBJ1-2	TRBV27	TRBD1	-	CASSLSKGGGGGYTF	TGTGCCAGCAGTTTATCGAAAGGGGGCGGTGGAGGCTACACCTTC
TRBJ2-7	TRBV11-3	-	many	CASSPRGSYEQYF	TGTGCCAGCAGCCCGAGGGGCTCCTACGAGCAGTACTTC
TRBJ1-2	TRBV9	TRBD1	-	CASTPGGTGAYGYTF	TGTGCCAGCACCCCAGGCGGAACAGGGGCCTATGGCTACACCTTC
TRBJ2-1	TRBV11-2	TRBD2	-	CASSGVAGPYNEQFF	TGTGCCAGCTCCGGGGTAGCGGGGCCTTACAATGAGCAGTTCTTC
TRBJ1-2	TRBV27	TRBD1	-	CASSPTRTGLPYGYTF	TGTGCCAGCAGCCCGACCAGGACAGGGTTACCCTATGGCTACACCTTC
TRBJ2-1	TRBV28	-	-	CASDVSGTEQFF	TGTGCCAGCGACGTTTCCGGGACCGAGCAGTTCTTC
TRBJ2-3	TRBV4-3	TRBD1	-	CASSQIQGAAEPDTQYF	TGCGCCAGCAGCCAGATTCAGGGGGCGGCTGAACCAGATACGCAGTATTTT
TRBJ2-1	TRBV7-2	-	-	CASSLAGGHEQFF	TGTGCCAGCAGCTTAGCAGGCGGGCATGAGCAGTTCTTC
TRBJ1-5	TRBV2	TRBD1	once	CASRTGRGGMSNQPQHF	TGTGCCAGCAGGACAGGGAGAGGGGGGATGAGCAATCAGCCCCAGCATTTT
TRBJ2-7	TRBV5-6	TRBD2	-	CASSFAGLANEQYF	TGTGCCAGCAGCTTCGCCGGACTAGCGAACGAGCAGTACTTC